This T cell receptor beta chain was documented in a study of T cells after yellow fever vaccination. Study information: Where fractions had low cell numbers, libraries were prepared from them with the SMART-Seq v4 Ultra Low Input RNA kit.

TCRdb fed the 5' RACE reads into MiXCR, producing one record per CDR3 protein. The table records approximately 600,000 distinct CDR3 sequences, 12% of them present only once. Sequencing was performed on PBMCs, taken on the day of the yellow fever booster vaccination. The source of this sequence is a man aged 30 to 45 who received the YFV17D yellow fever vaccine.

In nucleotides, the CDR3 is TGTGCCAGCAGTTTCGCGCCTAGGGGGGGCACTGAAGCTTTCTTT. Amino acid sequence: CASSFAPRGGTEAFF. This chain connects TRBV6-5 to TRBJ1-1; D is perhaps TRBD1 (6 bases). V gave up 4 bases and J gave up 4 bases, with 16 bases separating them. The CDR3 contains 15 residues. CDR1 and CDR2 from the germline V gene are MNHEY and SVGAGI.